This T cell receptor beta chain was recovered during a study of blood T cell repertoires in COVID-19. On the study more broadly: Acute and convalescent COVID-19 specimens originated in the United States, Italy and Spain. Sources were T cells, B-cell-depleted T cells, or PBMCs; the material itself was cDNA or gDNA.

Trimming took off 6 bases at V and 7 bases at J, with 12 bases between the two ends. CDR3 size: 12 residues. The germline V gene encodes CDR1 MNHEY and CDR2 SVGAGI. The authors' processing: For nucleated cells, counts were estimated from reference gene primer amplification. The assay was immunoSEQ multiplex PCR, and TCRdb's table has in-frame clones only and misses some. Clone size and the V and J calls come from that table; the DNA yielded D and trimming. In the table there are 100,000 to 150,000 clones, more than 75% of which are singletons. The chain employs TRBV6-5 and TRBJ1-1, with TRBD1 as a possible D gene (5 bases). The TCR sequence derives from a human donor in a cohort sampled during active COVID-19. The sequencing sample was made of peripheral blood. The CDR3 spells CASRGGVGEAFF. In DNA form, the CDR3 reads TGTGCCAGCAGGGGAGGGGTAGGTGAAGCTTTCTTT.